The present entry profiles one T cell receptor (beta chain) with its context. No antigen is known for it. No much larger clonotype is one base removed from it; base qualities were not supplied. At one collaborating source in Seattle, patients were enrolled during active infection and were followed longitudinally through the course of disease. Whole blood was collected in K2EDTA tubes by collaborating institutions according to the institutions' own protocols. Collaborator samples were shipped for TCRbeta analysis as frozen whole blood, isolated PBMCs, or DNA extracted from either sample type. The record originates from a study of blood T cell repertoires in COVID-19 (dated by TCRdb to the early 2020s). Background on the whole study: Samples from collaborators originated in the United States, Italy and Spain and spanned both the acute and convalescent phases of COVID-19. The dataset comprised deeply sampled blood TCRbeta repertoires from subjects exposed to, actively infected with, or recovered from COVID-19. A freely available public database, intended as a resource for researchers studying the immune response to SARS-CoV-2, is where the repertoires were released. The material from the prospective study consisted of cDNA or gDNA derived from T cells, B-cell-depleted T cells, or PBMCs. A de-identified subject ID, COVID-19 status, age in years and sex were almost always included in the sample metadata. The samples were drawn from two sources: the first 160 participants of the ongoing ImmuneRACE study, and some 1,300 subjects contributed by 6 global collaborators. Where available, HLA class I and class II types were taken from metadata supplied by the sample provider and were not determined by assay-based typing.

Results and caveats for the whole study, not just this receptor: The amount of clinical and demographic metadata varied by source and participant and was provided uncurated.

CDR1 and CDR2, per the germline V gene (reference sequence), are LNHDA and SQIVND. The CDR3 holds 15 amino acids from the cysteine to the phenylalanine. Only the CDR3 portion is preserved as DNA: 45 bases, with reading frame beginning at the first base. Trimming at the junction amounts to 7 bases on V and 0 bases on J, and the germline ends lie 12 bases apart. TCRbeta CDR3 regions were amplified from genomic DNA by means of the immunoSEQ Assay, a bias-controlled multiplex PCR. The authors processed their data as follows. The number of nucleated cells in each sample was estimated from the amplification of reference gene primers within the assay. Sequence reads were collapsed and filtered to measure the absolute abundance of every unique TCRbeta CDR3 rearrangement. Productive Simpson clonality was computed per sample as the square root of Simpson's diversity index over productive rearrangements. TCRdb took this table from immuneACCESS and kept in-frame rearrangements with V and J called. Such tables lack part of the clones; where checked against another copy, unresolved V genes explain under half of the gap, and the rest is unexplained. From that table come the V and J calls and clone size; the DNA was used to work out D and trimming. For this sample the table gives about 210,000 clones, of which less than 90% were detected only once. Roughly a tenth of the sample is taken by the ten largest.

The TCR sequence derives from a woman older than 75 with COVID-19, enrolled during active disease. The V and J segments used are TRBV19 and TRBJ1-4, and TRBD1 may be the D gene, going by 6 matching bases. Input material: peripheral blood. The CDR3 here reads CASNAGDATNEKLFF. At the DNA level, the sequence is TGTGCCAGTAATGCAGGGGACGCAACTAATGAAAAACTGTTTTTT.